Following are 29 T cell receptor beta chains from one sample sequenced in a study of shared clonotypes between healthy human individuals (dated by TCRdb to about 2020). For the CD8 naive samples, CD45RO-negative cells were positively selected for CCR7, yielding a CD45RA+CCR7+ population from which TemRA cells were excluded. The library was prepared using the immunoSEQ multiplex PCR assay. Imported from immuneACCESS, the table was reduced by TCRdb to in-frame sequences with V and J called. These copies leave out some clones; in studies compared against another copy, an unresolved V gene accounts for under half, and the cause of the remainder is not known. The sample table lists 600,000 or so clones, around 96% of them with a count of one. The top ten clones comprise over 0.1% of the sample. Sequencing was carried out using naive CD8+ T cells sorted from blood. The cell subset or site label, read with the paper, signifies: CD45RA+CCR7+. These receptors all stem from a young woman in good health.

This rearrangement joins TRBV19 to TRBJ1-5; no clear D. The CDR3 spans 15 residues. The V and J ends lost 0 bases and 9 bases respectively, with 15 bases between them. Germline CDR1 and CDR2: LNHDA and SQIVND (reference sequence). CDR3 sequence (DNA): TGTGCCAGTAGTATAGATATTAGGGAGTCGGTGCCCCAGCATTTT. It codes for CASSIDIRESVPQHF.

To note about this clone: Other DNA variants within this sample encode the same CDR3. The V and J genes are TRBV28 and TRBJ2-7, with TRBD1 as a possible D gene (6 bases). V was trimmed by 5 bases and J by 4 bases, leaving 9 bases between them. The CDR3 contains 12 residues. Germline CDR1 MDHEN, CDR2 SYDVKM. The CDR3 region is CASSPGVYEQYF. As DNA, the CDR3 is TGTGCCAGCAGTCCAGGGGTGTACGAGCAGTACTTC.

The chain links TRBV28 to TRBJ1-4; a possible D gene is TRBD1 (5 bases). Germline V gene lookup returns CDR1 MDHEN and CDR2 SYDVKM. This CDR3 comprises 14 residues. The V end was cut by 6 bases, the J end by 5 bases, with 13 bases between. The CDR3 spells CASSPGPVNEKLFF. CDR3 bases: TGTGCCAGCAGCCCGGGGCCGGTGAATGAAAAACTGTTTTTT.

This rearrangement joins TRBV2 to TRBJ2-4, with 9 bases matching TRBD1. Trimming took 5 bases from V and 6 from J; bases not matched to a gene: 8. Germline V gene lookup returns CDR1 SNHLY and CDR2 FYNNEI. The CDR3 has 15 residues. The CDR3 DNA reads TGTGCCAGCAGTACCAGCAGGGACAGGGTAAACATTCAGTACTTC. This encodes CASSTSRDRVNIQYF.

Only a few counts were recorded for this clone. DNA for the CDR3: TGTGCCAGCAGTTTCCAGTATCCCTACGAGCAGTACTTC. This translates into CASSFQYPYEQYF. The rearrangement links TRBV28 to TRBJ2-7, with D unclear. The CDR3 runs to 13 residues. Germline V gene data show CDR1 as MDHEN and CDR2 as SYDVKM. Trimming stripped 3 bases from V and 2 bases from J, with 8 bases between. Drawing the rest from reference TRBV28 and TRBJ2-7, the complete variable domain is DVKVTQSSRYLVKRTGEKVFLECVQDMDHENMFWYRQDPGLGLRLIYFSYDVKMKEKGDIPEGYSVSREKKERFSLILESASTNQTSMYLCASSFQYPYEQYFGPGTRLTVT.

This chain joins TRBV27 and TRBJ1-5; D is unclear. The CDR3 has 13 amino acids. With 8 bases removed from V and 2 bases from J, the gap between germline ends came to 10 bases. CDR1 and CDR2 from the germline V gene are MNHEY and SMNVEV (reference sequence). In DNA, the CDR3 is TGTGCCAGCCCAGCTCAGGGCAATCAGCCCCAGCATTTT. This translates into CASPAQGNQPQHF.

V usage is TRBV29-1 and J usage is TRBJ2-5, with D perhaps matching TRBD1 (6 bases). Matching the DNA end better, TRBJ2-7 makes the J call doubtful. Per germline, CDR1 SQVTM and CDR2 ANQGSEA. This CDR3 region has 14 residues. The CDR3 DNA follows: TGCATCGCTTTGGGACAAACTGTAGTCTACGAGCAGTACTTC. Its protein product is CIALGQTVVYEQYF.

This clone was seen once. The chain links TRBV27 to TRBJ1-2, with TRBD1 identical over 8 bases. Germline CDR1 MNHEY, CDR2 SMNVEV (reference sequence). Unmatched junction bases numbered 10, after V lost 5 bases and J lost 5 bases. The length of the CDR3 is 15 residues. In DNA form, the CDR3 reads TGTGCCAGCAGTCCAGGAACAGGGGGGTTATATGGCTACACCTTC. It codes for CASSPGTGGLYGYTF.

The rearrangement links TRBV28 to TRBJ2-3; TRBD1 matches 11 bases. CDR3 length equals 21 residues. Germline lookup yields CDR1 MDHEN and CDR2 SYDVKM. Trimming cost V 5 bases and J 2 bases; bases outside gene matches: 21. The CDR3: CASSPIMFLGTGGLVTDTQYF. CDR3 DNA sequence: TGTGCCAGCAGTCCGATAATGTTCTTGGGGACAGGGGGTCTGGTCACAGATACGCAGTATTTT.

In DNA, the CDR3 is TGTGCCAGCAGCCCGGGACAACGCACAGATACGCAGTATTTT. This gives the protein CASSPGQRTDTQYF. The J gene is TRBJ2-3, the V gene TRBV28; tentatively, D is TRBD1 (6 bases). Germline V CDR1 and CDR2: MDHEN, SYDVKM. Trimming removed 6 bases from V and 1 base from J, with 11 bases in between. The CDR3 is 14 amino acids. Supplemented by reference TRBV28 and TRBJ2-3, the full variable domain reads DVKVTQSSRYLVKRTGEKVFLECVQDMDHENMFWYRQDPGLGLRLIYFSYDVKMKEKGDIPEGYSVSREKKERFSLILESASTNQTSMYLCASSPGQRTDTQYFGPGTRLTVL.

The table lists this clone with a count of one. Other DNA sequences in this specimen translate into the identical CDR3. The CDR3 sequence: CASSPDSSYEQYF. The CDR3 DNA reads as TGTGCCAGCAGTCCGGACAGTTCCTACGAGCAGTACTTC. V and J are TRBV2 and TRBJ2-7, with D possibly matching TRBD1 (6 bases). V lost 5 bases, J lost 1 base, and 9 bases lay in between. CDR1 is SNHLY and CDR2 is FYNNEI in the germline V gene. This CDR3 spans 13 amino acids. The complete variable domain, with remaining parts taken from reference TRBV2 and TRBJ2-7, reads EPEVTQTPSHQVTQMGQEVILRCVPISNHLYFYWYRQILGQKVEFLVSFYNNEISEKSEIFDDQFSVERPDGSNFTLKIRSTKLEDSAMYFCASSPDSSYEQYFGPGTRLTVT.

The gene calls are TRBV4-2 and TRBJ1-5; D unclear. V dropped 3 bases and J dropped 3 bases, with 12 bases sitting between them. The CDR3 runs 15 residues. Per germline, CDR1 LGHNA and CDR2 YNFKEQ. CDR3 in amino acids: CASSHEDGLNQPQHF. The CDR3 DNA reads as TGTGCCAGCAGCCACGAAGACGGACTCAATCAGCCCCAGCATTTT.

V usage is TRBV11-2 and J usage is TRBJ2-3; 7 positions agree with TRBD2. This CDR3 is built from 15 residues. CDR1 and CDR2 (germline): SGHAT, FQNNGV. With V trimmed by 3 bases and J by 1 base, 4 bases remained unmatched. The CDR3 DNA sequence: TGTGCCAGCAGCTTTGGGGCGGGAGGCACAGATACGCAGTATTTT. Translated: CASSFGAGGTDTQYF.

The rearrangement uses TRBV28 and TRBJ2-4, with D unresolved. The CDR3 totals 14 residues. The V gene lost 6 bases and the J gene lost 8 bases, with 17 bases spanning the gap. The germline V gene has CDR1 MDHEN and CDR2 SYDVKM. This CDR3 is CASRPAGEFHIQYF. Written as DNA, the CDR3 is TGTGCCAGCAGGCCCGCCGGTGAGTTCCACATTCAGTACTTC.

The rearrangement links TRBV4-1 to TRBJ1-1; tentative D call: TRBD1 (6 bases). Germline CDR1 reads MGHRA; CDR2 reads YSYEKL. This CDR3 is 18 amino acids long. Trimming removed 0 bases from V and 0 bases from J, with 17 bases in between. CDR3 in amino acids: CASSQDETGDNMNTEAFF. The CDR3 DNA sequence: TGCGCCAGCAGCCAAGACGAGACAGGAGACAACATGAACACTGAAGCTTTCTTT.

The CDR3 protein is CASSLSPGTGDSPLHF. CDR3 in DNA: TGTGCCAGCAGTTTAAGCCCAGGGACAGGGGATTCACCCCTCCACTTT. The chain links TRBV27 to TRBJ1-6; 10 bases match TRBD1. The germline V gene encodes CDR1 MNHEY and CDR2 SMNVEV (reference sequence). The ends lost 2 bases at V and 8 bases at J; junction bases unmatched: 6. This CDR3 region has 16 residues.

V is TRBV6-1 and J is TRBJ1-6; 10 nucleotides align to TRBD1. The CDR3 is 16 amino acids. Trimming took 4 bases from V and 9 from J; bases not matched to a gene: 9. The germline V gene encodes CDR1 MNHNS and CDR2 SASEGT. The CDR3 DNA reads TGTGCCAGCAGTGGGGGGGGGACAGGGGAAGGTTCACCCCTCCACTTT. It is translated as CASSGGGTGEGSPLHF.

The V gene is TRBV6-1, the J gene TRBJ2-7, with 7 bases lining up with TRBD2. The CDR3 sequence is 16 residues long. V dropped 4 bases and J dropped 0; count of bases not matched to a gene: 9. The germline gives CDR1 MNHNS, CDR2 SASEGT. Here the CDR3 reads CASSVWGGEGSYEQYF. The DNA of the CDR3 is TGTGCCAGCAGTGTATGGGGGGGGGAGGGCTCCTACGAGCAGTACTTC.

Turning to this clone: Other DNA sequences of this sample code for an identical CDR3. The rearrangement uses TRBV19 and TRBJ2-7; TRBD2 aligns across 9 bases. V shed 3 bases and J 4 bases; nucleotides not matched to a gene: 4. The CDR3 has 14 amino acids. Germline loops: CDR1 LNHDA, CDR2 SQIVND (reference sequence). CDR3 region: CASSMTSGSYEQYF. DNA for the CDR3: TGTGCCAGTAGTATGACTAGCGGCAGTTACGAGCAGTACTTC.

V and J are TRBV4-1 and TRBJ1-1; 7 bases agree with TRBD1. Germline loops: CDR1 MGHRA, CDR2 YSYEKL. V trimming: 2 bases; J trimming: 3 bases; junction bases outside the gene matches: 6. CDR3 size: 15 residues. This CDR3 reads CASSQFQGDYTEAFF. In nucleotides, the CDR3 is TGCGCCAGCAGCCAATTCCAGGGGGACTACACTGAAGCTTTCTTT.

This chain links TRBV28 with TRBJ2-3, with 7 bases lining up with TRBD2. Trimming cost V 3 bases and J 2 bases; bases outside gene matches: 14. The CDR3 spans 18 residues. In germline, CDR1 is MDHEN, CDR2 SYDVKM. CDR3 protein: CASSFDGSGNPHTDTQYF. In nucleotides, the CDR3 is TGTGCCAGCAGTTTTGACGGGAGCGGGAATCCGCACACAGATACGCAGTATTTT.

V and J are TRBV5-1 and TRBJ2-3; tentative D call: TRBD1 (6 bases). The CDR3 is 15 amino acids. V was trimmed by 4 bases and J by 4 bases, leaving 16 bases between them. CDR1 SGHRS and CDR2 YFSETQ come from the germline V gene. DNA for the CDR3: TGCGCCAGCAGCCAGGGGTGGGGCGGTGCAGATACGCAGTATTTT. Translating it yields CASSQGWGGADTQYF.

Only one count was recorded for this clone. The CDR3 protein is CASSRVAGVGKKLFF. CDR3 DNA: TGCGCCAGCAGCCGGGTTGCTGGGGTTGGGAAAAAACTGTTTTTT. The chain carries TRBV4-1 and TRBJ1-4; D remains ambiguous. Trimming removed 4 bases at V and 9 bases at J, with 18 bases between. Germline CDR1 MGHRA, CDR2 YSYEKL. This CDR3 contains 15 residues.

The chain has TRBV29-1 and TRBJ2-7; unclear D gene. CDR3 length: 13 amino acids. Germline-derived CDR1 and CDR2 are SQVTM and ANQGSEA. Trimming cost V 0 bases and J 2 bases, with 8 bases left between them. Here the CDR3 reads CSVEDLGTYEQYF. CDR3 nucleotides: TGCAGCGTTGAAGATCTGGGGACCTACGAGCAGTACTTC.

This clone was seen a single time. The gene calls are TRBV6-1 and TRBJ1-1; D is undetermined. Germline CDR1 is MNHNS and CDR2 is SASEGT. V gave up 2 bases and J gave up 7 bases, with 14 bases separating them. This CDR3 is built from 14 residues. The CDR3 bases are TGTGCCAGCAGTGAACAGGATGGGTTGGGTGAAGCTTTCTTT. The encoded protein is CASSEQDGLGEAFF.

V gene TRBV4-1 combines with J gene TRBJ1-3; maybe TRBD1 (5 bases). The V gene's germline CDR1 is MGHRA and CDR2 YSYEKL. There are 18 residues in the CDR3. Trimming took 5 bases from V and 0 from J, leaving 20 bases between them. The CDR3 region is CASSFRDGGQSSGNTIYF. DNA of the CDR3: TGCGCCAGCAGCTTCCGGGACGGAGGGCAGAGCTCTGGAAACACCATATATTTT.

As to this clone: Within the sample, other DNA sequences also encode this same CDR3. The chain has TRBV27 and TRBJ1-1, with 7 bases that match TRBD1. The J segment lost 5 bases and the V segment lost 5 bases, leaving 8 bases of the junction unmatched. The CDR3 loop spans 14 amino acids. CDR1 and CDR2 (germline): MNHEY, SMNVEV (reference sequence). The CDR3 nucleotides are TGTGCCAGCAGTCGGACAGGCGGGGGGACTGAAGCTTTCTTT. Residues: CASSRTGGGTEAFF.

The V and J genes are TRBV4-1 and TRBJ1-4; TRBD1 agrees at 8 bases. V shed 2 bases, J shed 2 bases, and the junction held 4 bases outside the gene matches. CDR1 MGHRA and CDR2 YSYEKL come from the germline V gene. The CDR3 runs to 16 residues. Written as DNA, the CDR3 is TGCGCCAGCAGCCAACAGGGGGCTCTTACTAATGAAAAACTGTTTTTT. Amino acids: CASSQQGALTNEKLFF.

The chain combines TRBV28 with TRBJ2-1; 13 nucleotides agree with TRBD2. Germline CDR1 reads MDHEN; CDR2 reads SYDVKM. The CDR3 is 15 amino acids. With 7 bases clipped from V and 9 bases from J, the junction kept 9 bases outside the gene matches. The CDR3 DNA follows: TGTGCCAGCACCCAACTAGCGGGAGGGCCGGGTGAGCAGTTCTTC. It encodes CASTQLAGGPGEQFF.